Below, 25 T cell receptor beta chains from the same sample are listed, as sequenced in a study of T cell responses to AZD1222 COVID-19 vaccine. Produced via immunoSEQ multiplex PCR; TCRdb's table is partial and in-frame only. The sample yields approximately 100,000 clones, roughly 90% seen once. Sample: peripheral blood, taken on day 0 of AZD1222 vaccination. The receptors stem from an adult in good health.

The gene calls are TRBV4-1 and TRBJ2-1; TRBD2 matches at 12 bases. The CDR3 loop spans 17 amino acids. J lost 10 bases, V lost 0 bases, and 10 bases had no gene match. Germline V lookup: CDR1 MGHRA, CDR2 YSYEKL. For the CDR3, the DNA is TGCGCCAGCAGCCAAGATAGTAGACTAGCGGGAGTATCCGAGCAGTTCTTC. Translated, it gives CASSQDSRLAGVSEQFF.

The chain has TRBV11-3 and TRBJ2-7; no reliable D call. In germline, CDR1 is SGHNT, CDR2 YENEEA. The CDR3 loop spans 18 amino acids. V was cut by 5 bases and J by 0 bases, with 23 bases left in between. In DNA form, the CDR3 reads TGTGCCAGCAGCCTTAAAGGCCTAGGTGGAAGGAGCTCCTACGAGCAGTACTTC. Translation: CASSLKGLGGRSSYEQYF.

V usage is TRBV6-1 and J usage is TRBJ1-5; 7 bases are a match to TRBD1. V dropped 2 bases and J dropped 5; count of bases not matched to a gene: 18. This CDR3 is 19 amino acids long. Germline CDR1 reads MNHNS; CDR2 reads SASEGT. CDR3 DNA: TGTGCCAGCAGTGAACGCCGGGACAGACTCTGGGATTCTCATCAGCCCCAGCATTTT. Amino acids: CASSERRDRLWDSHQPQHF.

The chain combines TRBV7-3 with TRBJ2-2, with D perhaps TRBD1 or TRBD2 (5 bases each). CDR3 length: 16 residues. CDR1 and CDR2 from the germline V gene are SGHTA and FQGTGA. V was shortened by 5 bases and J by 7 bases, with 20 bases between the two germline ends. CDR3 bases: TGTGCCAGCAGCCCGCAGGAGTGGGGGAGAAACGGGGAGCTGTTTTTT. Amino acids: CASSPQEWGRNGELFF.

The DNA for the CDR3 is TGTGCCACCGGGGGCGAGCGGGAGAGATACAATGAGCAGTTCTTC. Its translation is CATGGERERYNEQFF. This chain links TRBV24-1 with TRBJ2-1; 8 bases are shared with TRBD2. J gave up 4 bases and V 9 bases, and 10 bases lay outside the gene matches. The CDR3 extends over 15 amino acids. Per the germline V gene, CDR1 is KGHDR and CDR2 is SFDVKD.

This clone occurred once. The rearrangement joins TRBV18 to TRBJ1-1, with D possibly TRBD1 on 5 matching bases. V lost 3 bases and J 5 bases, leaving 13 bases between the germline ends. The CDR3 runs 14 residues. Per the germline V gene, CDR1 is KGHSH and CDR2 is LQKENI. The CDR3 nucleotides read TGTGCCAGCTCACCGGTCGGGACGGGAACTGAAGCTTTCTTT. Protein: CASSPVGTGTEAFF. Looking up the rest from reference TRBV18 and TRBJ1-1 gives the full variable domain: NAGVMQNPRHLVRRRGQEARLRCSPMKGHSHVYWYRQLPEEGLKFMVYLQKENIIDESGMPKERFSAEFPKEGPSILRIQQVVRGDSAAYFCASSPVGTGTEAFFGQGTRLTVV.

This sequence joins TRBV21-1 and TRBJ1-1. TRBV21-1 constitutes a pseudogene. The CDR3 runs 15 residues. The CDR3 nucleotides read TGTGCCAGCAGCAAAGTTAAGGTCCGGGGGACTGAAGCTTTCTTT. Protein product: CASSKVKVRGTEAFF.

On this clone: This is likely a read error, given that the CDR3 carries no conserved phenylalanine or tryptophan at its end. It is unclear where the CDR3 begins or ends on the DNA, so no DNA is shown, and the CDR3 is as TCRdb lists it. This chain links TRBV25-1 with TRBJ1-5; the table assigns TRBD1, which was not confirmed against the DNA. CDR1 and CDR2 (germline): MGHDK, SYGVNS. The length of the CDR3 is 11 amino acids, counting both ends. This CDR3 is CASSVDRGEEV.

The chain is built from TRBV7-9 and TRBJ1-1; D might be TRBD1 (5 bases). V was shortened by 7 bases and J by 0 bases, with 15 bases between the two germline ends. Germline lookup yields CDR1 SEHNR and CDR2 FQNEAQ (reference sequence). The CDR3 runs 15 residues. This CDR3 reads CASTPRGRLNTEAFF. In DNA form, the CDR3 reads TGTGCCAGCACCCCGCGGGGCAGATTGAACACTGAAGCTTTCTTT.

The chain employs TRBV4-3 and TRBJ1-1; 8 bases fit TRBD1. CDR1 is LGHNA, CDR2 YSLEER, per germline. Trimming took 1 base from V and 4 from J; bases not matched to a gene: 5. This CDR3 is 15 amino acids long. The CDR3: CASSQADRGGTEAFF. CDR3 nucleotides: TGCGCCAGCAGCCAAGCCGACAGGGGAGGCACTGAAGCTTTCTTT.

This clone has just one count. V is TRBV6-6 and J is TRBJ1-5; 7 nucleotides align to TRBD1. After removal of 6 bases from V and 0 bases from J, the junction contained 5 bases not matched to a gene. The CDR3 loop spans 15 amino acids. Germline V gene sequence: CDR1 MNHNY, CDR2 SVGAGI (reference sequence). The CDR3: CASRPEGASNQPQHF. In DNA form, the CDR3 reads TGTGCCAGCAGGCCCGAGGGGGCTAGCAATCAGCCCCAGCATTTT.

The chain combines TRBV30 with TRBJ1-2, with TRBD1 as a possible D gene (5 bases). In germline, CDR1 is GTSNPN, CDR2 SVGIG (reference sequence). The CDR3 has 13 amino acids. Trimming shortened V by 2 bases and J by 0 bases, and 7 bases separated the two germline ends. The CDR3 sequence: CAWSRGANYGYTF. The CDR3 DNA sequence: TGTGCCTGGAGTAGGGGAGCTAACTATGGCTACACCTTC. The full variable domain, with the rest looked up from reference TRBV30 and TRBJ1-2, is SQTIHQWPATLVQPVGSPLSLECTVEGTSNPNLYWYRQAAGRGLQLLFYSVGIGQISSEVPQNLSASRPQDRQFILSSKKLLLSDSGFYLCAWSRGANYGYTFGSGTRLTVV.

The genes are TRBV9 and TRBJ1-2, with 9 bases fitting TRBD1. The CDR3 spans 14 residues. J was trimmed by 2 bases and V by 4 bases; bases with no gene match: 3. Germline assignment: CDR1 SGDLS and CDR2 YYNGEE. In DNA form, the CDR3 reads TGTGCCAGCAGCTCAGGGACAGGGAACTATGGCTACACCTTC. Its protein is CASSSGTGNYGYTF.

The rearrangement links TRBV7-9 to TRBJ2-1, with TRBD2 identical over 11 bases. Trimming at V came to 2 bases and at J to 6 bases, leaving 9 bases not matched to a gene. This CDR3 has 17 amino acids. The germline V gene has CDR1 SEHNR and CDR2 FQNEAQ (reference sequence). CDR3 in amino acids: CASSLSTGLADFNEQFF. CDR3 sequence (DNA): TGTGCCAGCAGCTTAAGTACGGGACTAGCGGATTTCAATGAGCAGTTCTTC.

The chain uses TRBV3-1 (or the pseudogene TRBV3-2) and TRBJ2-7; 12 bases are a match to TRBD2. Germline trimming cut 4 bases from V and 1 base from J; bases unmatched to any gene: 2. From germline, CDR1 is LGHDT and CDR2 YNNKEL (reference sequence). This CDR3 has 15 residues. The DNA of the CDR3 is TGTGCCAGCAGCCTCGGACTAGCGGGGTCCTACGAGCAGTACTTC. Protein sequence: CASSLGLAGSYEQYF.

The V call is TRBV4-3, the J call TRBJ2-2, with 7 bases lining up with TRBD1. Unmatched junction bases numbered 6, after V lost 1 base and J lost 7 bases. CDR1 is LGHNA and CDR2 is YSLEER in the germline V gene. CDR3 length: 15 amino acids. CDR3 sequence: CASSQALGTVGELFF. CDR3 nucleotides: TGCGCCAGCAGCCAAGCTCTAGGGACAGTCGGGGAGCTGTTTTTT.

V usage is TRBV3-1 (or the pseudogene TRBV3-2) and J usage is TRBJ2-7; the D is unclear. CDR1 LGHDT and CDR2 YNNKEL come from the germline V gene (reference sequence). Trimming pared 2 bases from V and 6 bases from J, leaving 5 bases between. CDR3 length: 11 amino acids. CDR3 nucleotide sequence: TGTGCCAGCAGCCAAATCTCCGAGCAGTACTTC. This gives the protein CASSQISEQYF.

The chain uses TRBV10-3 and TRBJ1-1; D is possibly TRBD1 (6 bases). V was trimmed by 11 bases and J by 1 base, leaving 14 bases between them. Germline CDR1 ENHRY, CDR2 SYGVKD. This CDR3 has 13 residues. CDR3 in DNA: TGTGCCGCTTCGACAGGCGGGAACACTGAAGCTTTCTTT. This sequence encodes CAASTGGNTEAFF.

The chain carries TRBV5-1 and TRBJ1-1; D is unresolved. The germline gives CDR1 SGHRS, CDR2 YFSETQ. CDR3 length: 15 amino acids. Trimming removed 5 bases at V and 3 bases at J, with 17 bases between. The DNA for the CDR3 is TGCGCCAGCAGATCCACACCGGGTGGCTACACTGAAGCTTTCTTT. Amino acid sequence: CASRSTPGGYTEAFF.

CDR3: CASSEGEGGYIQYF. The CDR3 nucleotides are TGTGCCAGCAGTGAAGGGGAGGGGGGATACATTCAGTACTTC. V is TRBV2 and J is TRBJ2-4; D may be TRBD2 (7 bases). This CDR3 has 14 amino acids. CDR1 is SNHLY, CDR2 FYNNEI, per germline. V was shortened by 1 base and J by 8 bases, with 12 bases between the two germline ends.

This chain connects TRBV27 to TRBJ2-1; no reliable D call. Trimming pared 3 bases from V and 6 bases from J, leaving 12 bases between. The CDR3 loop spans 14 amino acids. Germline V lookup: CDR1 MNHEY, CDR2 SMNVEV (reference sequence). CDR3 DNA: TGTGCCAGCAGTTTCGAGCAGGTGGGCAATGAGCAGTTCTTC. Translated, it gives CASSFEQVGNEQFF.

The chain combines TRBV2 with TRBJ2-7; TRBD2 agrees at 9 bases. V was clipped by 1 base and J by 3 bases; unmatched bases: 7. This CDR3 has 16 amino acids. The V gene's germline CDR1 is SNHLY and CDR2 FYNNEI. This CDR3 reads CASSEGAPAGGYEQYF. DNA of the CDR3: TGTGCCAGCAGTGAAGGGGCTCCAGCGGGGGGCTACGAGCAGTACTTC.

The chain combines TRBV6-1 with TRBJ2-3, with a tentative D call TRBD2 (5 bases). CDR1 is MNHNS, CDR2 SASEGT, per germline. The CDR3 is made up of 12 amino acids. V lost 1 base and J 10 bases, leaving 9 bases between the germline ends. CDR3 DNA sequence: TGTGCCAGCAGTGAAGACCTAGCCGCGCAGTATTTT. It translates to CASSEDLAAQYF.

This chain connects TRBV7-2 to TRBJ1-3; weak D call: TRBD1 (5 bases). In germline, CDR1 is SGHTA, CDR2 FQGNSA. The CDR3 spans 14 residues. The V end was cut by 1 base, the J end by 6 bases, with 10 bases between. The CDR3 protein is CASSLGQGLNTIYF. The CDR3, as DNA: TGTGCCAGCAGCTTAGGGCAGGGTTTAAACACCATATATTTT.

Of note for this clone: Other nucleotide sequences from this sample produce the same CDR3. The chain uses TRBV19 and TRBJ1-5, with D perhaps matching TRBD1 (5 bases). Trimming shortened V by 4 bases and J by 1 base, and 8 bases separated the two germline ends. The CDR3 extends over 14 amino acids. The V gene's germline CDR1 is LNHDA and CDR2 SQIVND (reference sequence). The CDR3 reads CASSTRASNQPQHF. Written as DNA, the CDR3 is TGTGCCAGTAGTACCAGGGCCAGCAATCAGCCCCAGCATTTT.